The rows below give T cell receptor beta chains drawn from one sample of a study of T cells in Graves' hyperthyroidism and ophthalmopathy. Via MiXCR, TCRdb re-called the multiplex PCR reads, giving one row per CDR3 protein. Altogether about 560,000 distinct CDR3 sequences are present, approximately 14% being singletons, with the ten largest covering about 15%. Sequencing used blood. These receptors were obtained from a woman between 40 and 55 years old with Graves' hyperthyroidism. Each CDR3 is given with its conserved first and last residue. D genes are given only for firm matches. Where a row states a size, it is once, few, many or the class of an expanded clone; other rows omit it.

V	D	size	J	DNA	CDR3
TRBV2	.	.	TRBJ2-1	TGTGCCAGCGCCGGCGGGGTCGAGCAGTTCTTC	CASAGGVEQFF
TRBV29-1	.	many	TRBJ2-3	TGCAGCGTTGAGGGGTACCAGAGCACAGATACGCAGTATTTT	CSVEGYQSTDTQYF
TRBV20-1	.	few	TRBJ1-1	TGCAGTGCTAGTAAGGGGGGCGGGAGCACTGAAGCTTTCTTT	CSASKGGGSTEAFF
TRBV13	TRBD2	few	TRBJ2-2	TGTGCCAGCAGCTCTAGCGGGACAAACACCGGGGAGCTGTTTTTT	CASSSSGTNTGELFF
TRBV6-1	.	few	TRBJ2-3	TGTGCCAGCAGATCGGGAGTAGGGGATACGCAGTATTTT	CASRSGVGDTQYF
TRBV6-2/TRBV6-3	TRBD2	many	TRBJ2-3	TGTGCCAGCAGTTACTCGTCGGGAGGGCCCCCAGATACGCAGTATTTT	CASSYSSGGPPDTQYF
TRBV6-1	.	few	TRBJ1-5	TGTGCCAGCAGTGGTGGACAGCGACTCAATCAGCCCCAGCATTTT	CASSGGQRLNQPQHF
TRBV20-1	TRBD1	.	TRBJ2-3	TGCAGTGCTAAAGACCGGGACAGGGAGGCAGATACGCAGTATTTT	CSAKDRDREADTQYF
TRBV12-3/TRBV12-4	.	few	TRBJ1-1	TGTGCCAGCAGCCCCAGGGCCTCGGGGGGGACTGAAGCTTTCTTT	CASSPRASGGTEAFF
TRBV20-1	.	many	TRBJ2-7	TGCAGTGCTAGAGATGGAAGGGGTTACGAGCAGTACTTC	CSARDGRGYEQYF
TRBV20-1	.	many	TRBJ2-7	TGCAGTGCTAGGAGAGCTGCGGGGTCCTACGAGCAGTACTTC	CSARRAAGSYEQYF
TRBV24-1	TRBD1	.	TRBJ1-1	TGTGCCACCAGTGGCCGGACAGGGTTGCCCACTGAAGCTTTCTTT	CATSGRTGLPTEAFF
TRBV29-1	.	few	TRBJ1-1	TGCAGCGTTGATTGGGGCAGGACGAACACTGAAGCTTTCTTT	CSVDWGRTNTEAFF
TRBV20-1	.	.	TRBJ2-5	TGCAGGGCCGGGCCGGGGGAGACCCAGTACTTC	CRAGPGETQYF
TRBV28	.	many	TRBJ2-7	TGTGCCAGCAGCACAAAAGACTACAGCGGCGAGCAGTACTTC	CASSTKDYSGEQYF
TRBV7-6	.	many	TRBJ2-5	TGTGCCAGCAGCTCATCCCGTGCTTGGACAGCCCTCCAAGAGACCCAGTACTTC	CASSSSRAWTALQETQYF
TRBV2	TRBD2	.	TRBJ2-3	TGTGCCAGCAGTTCTAGCGGGAGTGGAGATACGCAGTATTTT	CASSSSGSGDTQYF
TRBV11-2	.	many	TRBJ1-1	TGTGCCAGCAATCCTTCCCTTGGGGGGAACACTGAAGCTTTCTTT	CASNPSLGGNTEAFF
TRBV5-6	.	few	TRBJ1-1	TGTGCCAGCAGCCCGTACACGACGGCTGAAGCTTTCTTT	CASSPYTTAEAFF
TRBV5-1	TRBD1	many	TRBJ2-3	TGCGCCAGCAGCACGGACAGGGTAACAGATACGCAGTATTTT	CASSTDRVTDTQYF
TRBV7-3	.	once	TRBJ1-2	TGTGCCAGCAGCTTACTAGCGGGAGGAGGCTACACCTTC	CASSLLAGGGYTF
TRBV30	TRBD1	.	TRBJ1-1	TGTGCCTGGAGAGCACAGGGGATAACTGAAGCTCTCTTT	CAWRAQGITEALF
TRBV29-1	TRBD2	.	TRBJ2-3	TGCAGCGTTGGTTTCCGGCTAGCGGCTATATCAGATACGCAGTATTTT	CSVGFRLAAISDTQYF
TRBV9	.	many	TRBJ1-2	TGTGCCAGCAGTACTGCAGGGTATGGCTACACCTTC	CASSTAGYGYTF
TRBV2	TRBD1	few	TRBJ1-4	TGTGCCAGCACGGGACAGGAGAAATTTAATGAAAAACTGTTTTTT	CASTGQEKFNEKLFF
TRBV3-1	TRBD1	many	TRBJ2-2	TGTGCCAGCAGCCACAGGGGGAAGGACACCGGGGAGCTGTTTTTT	CASSHRGKDTGELFF
TRBV15	.	many	TRBJ2-6	TGTGCCACCAGCCCACGGAGCTCTGGGGCCAACGTCCTGACTTTC	CATSPRSSGANVLTF
TRBV28	.	many	TRBJ1-2	TGTGCCAGCAGTTTAGGGGAGTATGGCTACACCTTC	CASSLGEYGYTF
TRBV5-1	.	.	TRBJ2-2	TGCGCCAGCAGCCAAACCAACCCGACAGGCAACACCGGGGAGCTGTTTTTT	CASSQTNPTGNTGELFF
TRBV15	TRBD1	many	TRBJ1-6	TGTGCCACCAGCAGAGGGACAGGGGGATCACCCCTCCACTTT	CATSRGTGGSPLHF
TRBV19	.	few	TRBJ1-5	TGTGCCAGTAGTATAGGCCCGGAAGGGGAACCGCCCCAGCATTTT	CASSIGPEGEPPQHF
TRBV30	TRBD2	.	TRBJ2-5	TGTGCCTGGAGTGGGCTGAACACTGGACTAGCGGGAGAAGAGACCCAGTACTTC	CAWSGLNTGLAGEETQYF
TRBV12-3/TRBV12-4	TRBD1	many	TRBJ1-3	TGTGCCAGCAACCGGGACAGCGAAAACACCATATATTTT	CASNRDSENTIYF
TRBV28	TRBD2	many	TRBJ2-5	TGTGCCAGCAGTTTGGGACTACTAGCGGAACAAGAGACCCAGTACTTC	CASSLGLLAEQETQYF
TRBV15	TRBD1	.	TRBJ2-1	TGTGCCACCAGCAGCCAAGGACAGGGGATCTACAATGAGCAGTTCTTC	CATSSQGQGIYNEQFF
TRBV10-3	.	many	TRBJ2-3	TGTGCCATCAGTGGAGCCCCTGAGGTCGGCAGCAGCACAGATACGCAGTATTTT	CAISGAPEVGSSTDTQYF
TRBV27	TRBD1	many	TRBJ2-7	TGTGCCAGCAGTCCTGGGGACAGCTCCTACGAGCAGTACTTC	CASSPGDSSYEQYF
TRBV20-1	.	.	TRBJ2-7	TGCAGTGCGGAACCGGGACGGAGATCCTACGAGCAGTACTTC	CSAEPGRRSYEQYF
TRBV3-1	TRBD1	many	TRBJ1-2	TGTGCCAGCAGCCAGACAGGGGACTATGGCTACACCTTC	CASSQTGDYGYTF
TRBV6-1	.	.	TRBJ1-4	TGTGCCAGCAGTGGGACCAGGGACACTAATGAAAAACTGTTTTTT	CASSGTRDTNEKLFF
TRBV19	.	few	TRBJ1-5	TGTGCCAGTAGTGTTCGTCAGGGTAGCAATCAGCCCCAGCATTTT	CASSVRQGSNQPQHF
TRBV19	TRBD1	few	TRBJ2-2	TGTGCCAGTAACACACCGGGACAGGGGACCGGGGAGCTGTTTTTT	CASNTPGQGTGELFF
TRBV28	.	.	TRBJ1-1	TGTGCCAGCAGTTTACCCCAGGAGGCTGAAGCTTTCTTT	CASSLPQEAEAFF
TRBV29-1	.	many	TRBJ2-2	TGCAGCGTTGAAGGGACGGGACTTCTGAACACCGGGGAGCTGTTTTTT	CSVEGTGLLNTGELFF
TRBV19	.	few	TRBJ2-2	TGTGCCAGTAGACAAGGCGGGAAGGGCACCGGGGAGCTGTTTTTT	CASRQGGKGTGELFF
TRBV20-1	.	many	TRBJ2-5	TGCAGTGCCACCCTAGAGGGGTTGGAGGCGGGGAGTTATTGGACCCAGTACTTC	CSATLEGLEAGSYWTQYF
TRBV20-1	TRBD1	.	TRBJ2-1	TGCAGTGCGGGGGACAGGGGGCGTATATCCTCCTACAATGAGCAGTTCTTC	CSAGDRGRISSYNEQFF
TRBV7-8	TRBD2	few	TRBJ2-7	TGTGCCAGCAGCTCGGGACTAGCGGGAGTTCCCCCCTACGAGCAGTACTTC	CASSSGLAGVPPYEQYF
TRBV28	.	many	TRBJ1-2	TGTGCCAGCAGTTTATCGGGCCCCTATGGCTACACCTTC	CASSLSGPYGYTF
TRBV7-9	TRBD1	many	TRBJ2-3	TGTGCCAGCAGCTTAGAAGTTGGAGACAGGGGTACAGATACGCAGTATTTT	CASSLEVGDRGTDTQYF
TRBV20-1	.	.	TRBJ2-3	TGCAGTGCTGGCCTGGCGGGATCTAGCACAGATACGCAGTATTTT	CSAGLAGSSTDTQYF